This T cell receptor beta chain emerged from a study of early T cells in non-severe SARS-CoV-2 infection. This clonotype was found many times. This CDR3 has 15 amino acids. Germline values: CDR1 GTSNPN, CDR2 SVGIG (reference sequence). Trimming shortened V by 1 base and J by 4 bases, and 15 bases separated the two germline ends. From the 5' RACE reads, TCRdb called clonotypes with MiXCR, one entry per CDR3 protein. Here the sample spans 25,000 to 35,000 distinct CDR3 sequences, about 3% being singletons. The J gene is TRBJ2-3, the V gene TRBV30, with unresolved D. Sequenced input: whole blood. This TCR was sampled from an adult who was a healthcare worker with PCR-confirmed SARS-CoV-2 infection or an uninfected control (not recorded which). CDR3 coding DNA: TGTGCCTGGAGTGGAGGCAGCGTCAGCTCAGATACGCAGTATTTT. It translates to CAWSGGSVSSDTQYF.